A single sample gave rise to the 29 T cell receptor beta chains below, sequenced in a study of beta chain features in type 1 diabetes. Every isolated RNA sample was fully reverse transcribed, so sequencing captured expressed TCRB transcripts. Here immunoSEQ multiplex PCR was the method, and the copy in TCRdb shows in-frame clones only, minus some. Here the sample spans around 260,000 clones, around 20% being singletons. Their antigen targets remain unknown. Study observations and caveats: Type 1 diabetes patients showed a moderate but significant shortening of TCRB CDR3s in all four CD4+ subsets.

The sequencing sample was made of naive CD4+ T cells from blood. These receptors all come from a woman aged 40 to 50 with type 1 diabetes.

The table lists this clone with a few counts. The chain links TRBV5-4 to TRBJ2-1; weak D call: TRBD2 (6 bases). V was cut by 0 bases and J by 7 bases, with 14 bases left in between. CDR1 and CDR2 from the germline V gene are SGHNT and YYREEE (reference sequence). This CDR3 spans 15 amino acids. The CDR3 bases are TGTGCCAGCAGCTTGGCTGGCCTAGGGAGGAATGAGCAGTTCTTC. Protein sequence: CASSLAGLGRNEQFF. The whole variable domain, remainder taken from reference TRBV5-4 and TRBJ2-1, is ETGVTQSPTHLIKTRGQQVTLRCSSQSGHNTVSWYQQALGQGPQFIFQYYREEENGRGNFPPRFSGLQFPNYSSELNVNALELDDSALYLCASSLAGLGRNEQFFGPGTRLTVL.

The genes are TRBV7-3 and TRBJ2-3; D is unclear. The CDR3 is made up of 16 amino acids. Looked up from germline, CDR1 is SGHTA and CDR2 is FQGTGA. V lost 5 bases and J 0 bases, leaving 15 bases between the germline ends. Here the CDR3 DNA reads TGTGCCAGCAGCCCAAATGTGGGCGCCAGCACAGATACGCAGTATTTT. It yields the protein CASSPNVGASTDTQYF.

Concerning this clone itself: The sample contains more than one DNA sequence encoding this CDR3. The CDR3 sequence is CASSLAGVETQYF. The CDR3 DNA reads TGTGCCAGCAGCTTAGCAGGGGTGGAGACCCAGTACTTC. The gene calls are TRBV7-2 and TRBJ2-5, with TRBD1 as a possible D gene (5 bases). V lost 0 bases to trimming and J lost 5 bases, with 7 bases between them. The CDR3 is made up of 13 amino acids. Germline CDR1 SGHTA, CDR2 FQGNSA.

This clone occurred a few times. The rearrangement uses TRBV30 and TRBJ1-3; TRBD1 is a possible D gene (5 bases). Per germline, CDR1 GTSNPN and CDR2 SVGIG (reference sequence). The CDR3 totals 13 residues. V lost 4 bases and J lost 4, with 11 bases in between. CDR3 loop: CAWTQVAGNTIYF. The CDR3 nucleotides are TGTGCCTGGACACAGGTGGCGGGAAACACCATATATTTT.

This clone was detected only a few times. V and J are TRBV7-3 and TRBJ2-1; 8 bases line up with TRBD2. Germline V gene sequence: CDR1 SGHTA, CDR2 FQGTGA. V lost 2 bases, J lost 7 bases, and 7 bases stayed unmatched. The CDR3 covers 15 residues. Written as DNA, the CDR3 is TGTGCCAGCAGCTTATTGGGACTAGAACGTAATGAGCAGTTCTTC. This encodes CASSLLGLERNEQFF.

The chain uses TRBV25-1 and TRBJ2-5, with unresolved D. V was cut by 1 base and J by 2 bases, with 5 bases left in between. The germline V gene has CDR1 MGHDK and CDR2 SYGVNS. This CDR3 spans 13 amino acids. The CDR3 sequence is CASSESVQETQYF. CDR3 nucleotides: TGTGCCAGCAGTGAATCGGTTCAAGAGACCCAGTACTTC.

This clone was picked up a small number of times. The chain uses TRBV18 and TRBJ1-1, with D possibly TRBD1 on 5 matching bases. V was trimmed by 3 bases and J by 0 bases, leaving 14 bases between them. Germline CDR1 KGHSH, CDR2 LQKENI. The CDR3 is 16 residues long. The CDR3 nucleotides are TGTGCCAGCTCACCGTTTCCGGGGGATCTGAACACTGAAGCTTTCTTT. Amino acids: CASSPFPGDLNTEAFF.

The V and J genes are TRBV7-3 and TRBJ2-3; D remains unclear. CDR1 is SGHTA, CDR2 FQGTGA, per germline. CDR3 size: 14 residues. Trimming shortened V by 4 bases and J by 1 base, and 9 bases separated the two germline ends. The CDR3 DNA follows: TGTGCCAGCAGCTCTCAGCGAGGCACAGATACGCAGTATTTT. It encodes CASSSQRGTDTQYF.

This clone has a single count. The J gene is TRBJ1-2, the V gene TRBV6-6; D gene ambiguous. Per germline, CDR1 MNHNY and CDR2 SVGAGI (reference sequence). V was clipped by 5 bases and J by 4 bases, with 8 bases between them. CDR3 size: 12 residues. This CDR3 reads CASSGGGYGYTF. In DNA, the CDR3 is TGTGCCAGCAGTGGAGGTGGCTATGGCTACACCTTC.

The chain joins TRBV6-6 to TRBJ2-7, with 7 bases that match TRBD1. J lost 5 bases, V lost 6 bases, and 7 bases had no gene match. This CDR3 contains 13 residues. Germline CDR1 reads MNHNY; CDR2 reads SVGAGI (reference sequence). The CDR3 nucleotides read TGTGCCAGCAGGTCAACAGGGGAACACGAGCAGTACTTC. Translating it yields CASRSTGEHEQYF.

This clone has a handful of counts. The chain uses TRBV28 and TRBJ2-1; no clear D. The germline V gene has CDR1 MDHEN and CDR2 SYDVKM. This CDR3 region has 15 residues. V lost 5 bases and J lost 6, with 17 bases in between. The DNA for the CDR3 is TGTGCCAGCAGTAAGGTCCAGGATTGGTCCAATGAGCAGTTCTTC. Amino acids: CASSKVQDWSNEQFF.

The chain combines TRBV30 with TRBJ2-7; 7 nucleotides line up with TRBD1. The CDR3 covers 14 residues. The V segment lost 0 bases and the J segment 4 bases; nucleotides outside the gene matches: 6. Germline CDR1 reads GTSNPN; CDR2 reads SVGIG (reference sequence). DNA of the CDR3: TGTGCCTGGAGTGTAAACAGGGGAATTTACGAGCAGTACTTC. It is translated as CAWSVNRGIYEQYF.

The chain couples TRBV7-6 to TRBJ2-2, with TRBD1 identical over 8 bases. With 5 bases clipped from V and 6 bases from J, the junction kept 2 bases outside the gene matches. The CDR3 contains 13 residues. Germline V gene sequence: CDR1 SGHVS, CDR2 FNYEAQ. The CDR3 DNA is TGTGCCAGCAGCGACAGGGGTGCCGGGGAGCTGTTTTTT. Translation: CASSDRGAGELFF. The entire variable domain, with the rest obtained from reference TRBV7-6 and TRBJ2-2, is as follows: GAGVSQSPRYKVTKRGQDVALRCDPISGHVSLYWYRQALGQGPEFLTYFNYEAQQDKSGLPNDRFSAERPEGSISTLTIQRTEQRDSAMYRCASSDRGAGELFFGEGSRLTVL.

J is TRBJ2-2 and V is TRBV7-8, with 7 positions matching TRBD2. CDR1 SGHVS and CDR2 FQNEAQ come from the germline V gene. The CDR3 has 16 amino acids. The V and J ends lost 1 base and 5 bases, in that order; junction bases with no gene match: 7. The CDR3 loop is CASSLVSAGVTGELFF. In nucleotides, the CDR3 is TGTGCCAGCAGCTTAGTATCTGCGGGGGTTACCGGGGAGCTGTTTTTT. Full variable domain (remainder filled in from reference TRBV7-8 and TRBJ2-2): GAGVSQSPRYKVAKRGQDVALRCDPISGHVSLFWYQQALGQGPEFLTYFQNEAQLDKSGLPSDRFFAERPEGSVSTLKIQRTQQEDSAVYLCASSLVSAGVTGELFFGEGSRLTVL.

The genes are TRBV4-1 and TRBJ2-3; D is ambiguous. CDR1 and CDR2 from the germline V gene are MGHRA and YSYEKL. V lost 4 bases, J lost 1 base, and 18 bases lay in between. The CDR3 extends over 17 amino acids. The CDR3 region has the DNA TGCGCCAGCAGCCTTACCGACGAGGTTATAGGCACAGATACGCAGTATTTT. Its protein product is CASSLTDEVIGTDTQYF.

V gene TRBV28 combines with J gene TRBJ2-7, with 9 positions matching TRBD2. In germline, CDR1 is MDHEN, CDR2 SYDVKM. CDR3 length: 15 residues. Trimming cost V 7 bases and J 2 bases; bases outside gene matches: 9. Written as DNA, the CDR3 is TGTGCCAGCACCTTGGGGCTAGCGGGGACCTACGAGCAGTACTTC. Its protein product is CASTLGLAGTYEQYF.

The rearrangement joins TRBV7-7 to TRBJ2-3; 12 nucleotides agree with TRBD2. V gave up 5 bases and J gave up 4 bases; unmatched junction bases: 4. Germline V gene data show CDR1 as SSHAT and CDR2 as FNYEAQ (reference sequence). This CDR3 is built from 15 residues. In DNA form, the CDR3 reads TGTGCCAGCAGCGTCGGACTAGCGGGATCAGATACGCAGTATTTT. Translated, it gives CASSVGLAGSDTQYF.

This clone was detected a few times. V usage is TRBV7-2 and J usage is TRBJ1-2; tentatively, D is TRBD1 (6 bases). There are 14 residues in the CDR3. The germline V and J ends were trimmed by 5 bases and 1 base, with 11 bases remaining between them. The V gene's germline CDR1 is SGHTA and CDR2 FQGNSA. CDR3 sequence: CASSRDILNYGYTF. The CDR3 nucleotides are TGTGCCAGCAGCAGGGACATCCTTAACTATGGCTACACCTTC.

DNA for the CDR3: TGTGCCAGCAGTTTAGGCCCGGGACAGGCCCCCAATCAGCCCCAGCATTTT. Its protein is CASSLGPGQAPNQPQHF. This chain links TRBV27 with TRBJ1-5; TRBD1 aligns across 8 bases. Germline-derived CDR1 and CDR2 are MNHEY and SMNVEV (reference sequence). The CDR3 extends over 17 amino acids. Trimming cost V 2 bases and J 3 bases; bases outside gene matches: 9.

A few counts support this clone. The chain carries TRBV29-1 and TRBJ1-1; D is undetermined. Between the trimmed V and J ends, which lost 2 bases and 4 bases, there was a span of 11 bases. The CDR3 is made up of 13 amino acids. Germline CDR1 and CDR2: SQVTM and ANQGSEA. The CDR3 protein is CSVEMWSGTEAFF. As DNA, the CDR3 is TGCAGCGTTGAAATGTGGTCGGGCACTGAAGCTTTCTTT. Filled out from reference TRBV29-1 and TRBJ1-1, the complete variable domain reads SAVISQKPSRDICQRGTSLTIQCQVDSQVTMMFWYRQQPGQSLTLIATANQGSEATYESGFVIDKFPISRPNLTFSTLTVSNMSPEDSSIYLCSVEMWSGTEAFFGQGTRLTVV.

This chain connects TRBV30 to TRBJ2-5, with 7 bases aligning to TRBD2. This CDR3 has 15 residues. CDR1 GTSNPN and CDR2 SVGIG come from the germline V gene (reference sequence). The ends lost 2 bases at V and 5 bases at J; junction bases unmatched: 11. CDR3 nucleotide sequence: TGTGCCTGGAGTACTTGGGCGGGAGACCGCGAGACCCAGTACTTC. Residues: CAWSTWAGDRETQYF.

This clone was observed a few times. This rearrangement joins TRBV2 to TRBJ1-1; TRBD1 agrees at 7 bases. V shed 4 bases and J 4 bases; nucleotides not matched to a gene: 0. Looked up from germline, CDR1 is SNHLY and CDR2 is FYNNEI. The CDR3 spans 12 residues. The CDR3 nucleotides read TGTGCCAGCAGTGGACAGGGCACTGAAGCTTTCTTT. It encodes CASSGQGTEAFF.

The CDR3 region is CASSLGQGASYNEQFF. Here the CDR3 DNA reads TGTGCCAGCTCATTAGGACAGGGGGCATCCTACAATGAGCAGTTCTTC. The V call is TRBV18, the J call TRBJ2-1; 11 nucleotides match TRBD1. The V and J ends lost 5 bases and 1 base, in that order; junction bases with no gene match: 4. This CDR3 region has 16 residues. In germline, CDR1 is KGHSH, CDR2 LQKENI.

The chain has TRBV5-1 and TRBJ2-4; tentatively, D is TRBD1 (5 bases). Trimming took 4 bases from V and 8 from J, leaving 16 bases between them. The germline CDR1 and CDR2 sequences are SGHRS and YFSETQ. The CDR3 extends over 14 amino acids. The CDR3 sequence is CASSLGHDSHIQYF. In DNA, the CDR3 is TGCGCCAGCAGCCTCGGACATGACTCCCACATTCAGTACTTC.

The chain couples TRBV6-6 to TRBJ1-1; no clear D. The germline gives CDR1 MNHNY, CDR2 SVGAGI (reference sequence). The CDR3 has 14 amino acids. The germline V and J ends were trimmed by 6 bases and 1 base, with 12 bases remaining between them. CDR3 in DNA: TGTGCCAGCAGCCTACCGCACTCGAACACTGAAGCTTTCTTT. Translation: CASSLPHSNTEAFF.

The chain has TRBV9 and TRBJ1-4; D gene unclear. V lost 4 bases to trimming and J lost 7 bases, with 17 bases between them. Per the germline V gene, CDR1 is SGDLS and CDR2 is YYNGEE. This CDR3 contains 15 residues. The CDR3 region is CASSLTVEGREKLFF. CDR3 bases: TGTGCCAGCAGCCTGACGGTGGAGGGTCGTGAAAAACTGTTTTTT. Full variable domain (rest looked up from reference TRBV9 and TRBJ1-4): DSGVTQTPKHLITATGQRVTLRCSPRSGDLSVYWYQQSLDQGLQFLIQYYNGEERAKGNILERFSAQQFPDLHSELNLSSLELGDSALYFCASSLTVEGREKLFFGSGTQLSVL.

As DNA, the CDR3 is TGCAGCGTTGTGGCGGGGGGTGGTGCTACGCAGTATTTT. Its protein is CSVVAGGGATQYF. The chain couples TRBV29-1 to TRBJ2-3; 8 positions agree with TRBD2. CDR3 length: 13 amino acids. The trim removed 4 bases at V and 8 bases at J, leaving 8 bases unmatched. Germline V gene data show CDR1 as SQVTM and CDR2 as ANQGSEA.

CDR3 sequence reads: CASRRQGFSPLHF. DNA for the CDR3: TGTGCCAGCAGGCGACAGGGATTTTCACCCCTCCACTTT. This chain uses TRBV6-5 with TRBJ1-6, with 7 bases that match TRBD1. The CDR3 covers 13 residues. Germline assignment: CDR1 MNHEY and CDR2 SVGAGI. V shed 6 bases, J shed 9 bases, and the junction held 5 bases outside the gene matches.

This clone was seen a handful of times. The chain uses TRBV5-4 and TRBJ2-4; tentative D call: TRBD1 (6 bases). Deletions cut 4 bases from V and 5 bases from J, with 13 bases between. Per germline, CDR1 SGHNT and CDR2 YYREEE (reference sequence). This CDR3 contains 14 residues. CDR3 in DNA: TGTGCCAGCAGCATACAGGGATTCGAAAACATTCAGTACTTC. Protein sequence: CASSIQGFENIQYF.